These 10 T cell receptor beta chains were all obtained from the same sample, sequenced in a study of blood T cells in healthy people across ages. The authors ran a second PCR of about 6 to 11 cycles using a sample-barcoded 5' primer and a J-beta primer mix. TCRdb recomputed calls from the 5' RACE reads with MiXCR, one row per CDR3 protein. The sample has 600,000 to 800,000 distinct CDR3 sequences, 21% seen once; the top ten hold more than 3%. Sequencing input: blood. The receptors here all came from a man between 65 and 80 years old in good health.

The chain is built from TRBV20-1 and TRBJ2-7; the match to TRBD1 covers 9 bases. V lost 5 bases, J lost 0 bases, and 5 bases stayed unmatched. Germline values: CDR1 DFQATT, CDR2 SNEGSKA (reference sequence). The CDR3 covers 14 residues. The CDR3 loop is CSAGDRDFSYEQYF. CDR3 sequence (DNA): TGCAGTGCTGGGGACAGGGACTTCTCCTACGAGCAGTACTTC.

This clonotype was counted a few times. V is TRBV5-6 and J is TRBJ2-5; maybe TRBD2 (6 bases). The CDR3 spans 14 residues. Germline V lookup: CDR1 SGHDT, CDR2 YYEEEE. The V and J ends lost 4 bases and 9 bases respectively, with 19 bases between them. The CDR3 here is CASSAATSWEAQYF. CDR3 nucleotides: TGTGCCAGCAGCGCCGCGACTAGTTGGGAGGCCCAGTACTTC.

The V call is TRBV5-6, the J call TRBJ1-4, with a tentative D call TRBD1 (5 bases). The germline CDR1 and CDR2 sequences are SGHDT and YYEEEE. This CDR3 has 15 residues. With 4 bases removed from V and 0 bases from J, the gap between germline ends came to 10 bases. CDR3 residues: CASSGGGTTNEKLFF. The CDR3 coding sequence is TGTGCCAGCAGCGGGGGGGGGACAACTAATGAAAAACTGTTTTTT.

This clonotype came up a few times. CDR3 bases: TGTGCCAGCAGCTTAGTTTCCGCTAGTTCCGAGACCCAGTACTTC. Its protein product is CASSLVSASSETQYF. This sequence joins TRBV7-2 and TRBJ2-5; D gene uncertain. The germline V and J ends were trimmed by 1 base and 5 bases, with 14 bases remaining between them. Germline loops: CDR1 SGHTA, CDR2 FQGNSA. The CDR3 has 15 amino acids.

This clonotype has a handful of counts. V gene TRBV29-1 combines with J gene TRBJ1-5; no firm D call. The CDR3 is made up of 12 amino acids. Per germline, CDR1 SQVTM and CDR2 ANQGSEA. With 6 bases removed from V and 5 bases from J, the gap between germline ends came to 11 bases. The CDR3 DNA sequence: TGCAGCGTCCTGACTGGGGATCAGCCCCAGCATTTT. As protein: CSVLTGDQPQHF.

This clonotype came up many times. The chain combines TRBV3-1 with TRBJ2-2, with TRBD1 matching 8 bases. Trimming removed 1 base from V and 6 bases from J; junction bases left unmatched: 4. Germline CDR1 and CDR2: LGHDT and YNNKEL (reference sequence). The CDR3 runs to 15 residues. CDR3 coding DNA: TGTGCCAGCAGCCAAGGGACAGGGTTGGCCGGGGAGCTGTTTTTT. This sequence encodes CASSQGTGLAGELFF.

Ten or more counts support this clonotype. CDR3 DNA: TGTGCCAGCAGCTTAGAAATTGGGATCCAGTACTTC. It codes for CASSLEIGIQYF. The chain has TRBV11-1 and TRBJ2-7; D unclear. The germline V and J ends were trimmed by 1 base and 10 bases, with 11 bases remaining between them. Germline values: CDR1 SGHAT, CDR2 FQDESV (reference sequence). This CDR3 has 12 amino acids. Filled out from reference TRBV11-1 and TRBJ2-7, the complete variable domain reads EAEVAQSPRYKITEKSQAVAFWCDPISGHATLYWYRQILGQGPELLVQFQDESVVDDSQLPKDRFSAERLKGVDSTLKIQPAELGDSAMYLCASSLEIGIQYFGPGTRLTVT.

In its sample, this clonotype was seen a few times. This chain connects TRBV20-1 to TRBJ2-5; D is tentatively TRBD1 or TRBD2 (7 bases each). Germline V gene sequence: CDR1 DFQATT, CDR2 SNEGSKA (reference sequence). This CDR3 contains 12 residues. CDR3 sequence reads: CGQRGSQGAQYF. The CDR3 DNA sequence: TGCGGCCAGCGGGGATCTCAGGGGGCCCAGTACTTC.

The V call is TRBV11-1, the J call TRBJ2-3; possible D gene TRBD1, 5 bases. This CDR3 has 16 residues. CDR1 is SGHAT, CDR2 FQDESV, per germline (reference sequence). Deletions cut 8 bases from V and 0 bases from J, with 18 bases between. The CDR3 loop reads CASGARTATSTDTQYF. CDR3 DNA: TGTGCCAGCGGGGCCCGGACGGCTACTAGCACAGATACGCAGTATTTT.

This clonotype was recorded at least ten times. The chain uses TRBV6-6 and TRBJ2-7, with a possible D match to TRBD1 (8 bases). The CDR3 length is 14 residues. The V and J ends lost 5 bases and 5 bases respectively, with 16 bases between them. Germline loops: CDR1 MNHNY, CDR2 SVGAGI (reference sequence). CDR3 residues: CASSKNRGGNEQYF. Here the CDR3 DNA reads TGTGCCAGCAGTAAAAACAGGGGGGGCAACGAGCAGTACTTC.